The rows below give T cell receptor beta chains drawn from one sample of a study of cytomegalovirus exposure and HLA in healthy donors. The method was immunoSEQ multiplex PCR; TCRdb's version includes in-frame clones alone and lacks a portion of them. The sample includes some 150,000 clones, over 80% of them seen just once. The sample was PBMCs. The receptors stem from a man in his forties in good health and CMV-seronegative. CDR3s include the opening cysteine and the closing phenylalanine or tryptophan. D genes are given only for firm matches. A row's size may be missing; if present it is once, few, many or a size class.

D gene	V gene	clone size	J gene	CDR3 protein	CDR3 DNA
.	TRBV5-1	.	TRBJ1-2	CASSGGGDGYTF	TGCGCCAGCAGCGGCGGGGGGGACGGCTACACCTTC
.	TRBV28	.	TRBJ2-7	CASSPGSEQYF	TGTGCCAGCAGCCCCGGGAGCGAGCAGTACTTC
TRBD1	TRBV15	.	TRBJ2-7	CATRGTFTGTGFGEQYF	TGTGCCACCAGAGGCACTTTCACCGGGACAGGGTTCGGCGAGCAGTACTTC
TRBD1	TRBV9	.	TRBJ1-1	CASSVEGARTEAFF	TGTGCCAGCAGCGTAGAGGGGGCGCGGACTGAAGCTTTCTTT
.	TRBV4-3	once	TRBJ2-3	CASSQESSQDTQYF	TGCGCCAGCAGCCAAGAAAGTTCACAAGATACGCAGTATTTT
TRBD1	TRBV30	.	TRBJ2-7	CAWSYPGQGFYEQYF	TGTGCCTGGAGTTACCCGGGACAGGGGTTCTACGAGCAGTACTTC
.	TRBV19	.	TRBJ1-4	CASSTQQTTNEKLFF	TGTGCCAGTAGTACGCAACAAACAACTAATGAAAAACTGTTTTTT
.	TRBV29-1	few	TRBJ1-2	CSVLAVGGGYGYTF	TGCAGCGTTCTTGCCGTTGGAGGTGGCTATGGCTACACCTTC
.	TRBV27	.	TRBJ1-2	CASTRWGGDYGYTF	TGTGCCAGCACTCGATGGGGGGGCGACTATGGCTACACCTTC
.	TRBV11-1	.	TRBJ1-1	CASSLHGREAFF	TGTGCCAGCAGCTTACATGGCAGGGAAGCTTTCTTT
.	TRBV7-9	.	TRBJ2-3	CASSPAPFAGSTDTQYF	TGTGCCAGCAGCCCGGCTCCCTTTGCGGGCAGCACAGATACGCAGTATTTT
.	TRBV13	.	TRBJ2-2	CASTPAGTPATGELFF	TGTGCCAGCACCCCCGCCGGGACACCAGCGACCGGGGAGCTGTTTTTT
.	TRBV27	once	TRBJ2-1	CASSSDSPPYNEQFF	TGTGCCAGCAGTTCGGACAGTCCCCCCTACAATGAGCAGTTCTTC
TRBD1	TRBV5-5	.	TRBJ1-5	CASSLGTGAQPQHF	TGTGCCAGCAGCTTGGGGACAGGGGCTCAGCCCCAGCATTTT
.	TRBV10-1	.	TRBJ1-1	CASRWTVMNTEAFF	TGCGCCAGCAGATGGACAGTTATGAACACTGAAGCTTTCTTT
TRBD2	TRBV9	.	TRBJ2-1	CASSVEGDFGTSQLTAYNEQFF	TGTGCCAGCAGCGTAGAGGGGGATTTCGGGACTAGCCAATTAACGGCCTACAATGAGCAGTTCTTC
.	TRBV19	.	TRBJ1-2	CASSIGGSGYTF	TGTGCCAGTAGTATTGGGGGCTCAGGCTACACCTTC
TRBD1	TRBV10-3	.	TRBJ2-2	CAARSGGATGELFF	TGTGCCGCCCGTTCAGGGGGCGCAACCGGGGAGCTGTTTTTT
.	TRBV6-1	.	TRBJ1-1	CASRIGGNTEAFF	TGTGCCAGCCGGATAGGGGGGAACACTGAAGCTTTCTTT
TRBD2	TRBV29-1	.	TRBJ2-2	CSVGATSGTNTGELFF	TGCAGCGTTGGAGCGACGAGCGGGACGAACACCGGGGAGCTGTTTTTT
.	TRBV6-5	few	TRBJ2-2	CASSSTSSTGELFF	TGTGCCAGCAGTTCGACTAGTTCCACCGGGGAGCTGTTTTTT
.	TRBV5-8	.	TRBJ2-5	CASSLVDFSQETQYF	TGTGCCAGCAGCTTGGTGGACTTCAGCCAAGAGACCCAGTACTTC
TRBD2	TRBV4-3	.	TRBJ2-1	CASSPGSGGDYNEQFF	TGCGCCAGCAGCCCAGGGAGCGGGGGGGACTACAATGAGCAGTTCTTC
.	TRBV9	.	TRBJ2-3	CASSANTDTQYF	TGTGCCAGCAGCGCCAACACAGATACGCAGTATTTT
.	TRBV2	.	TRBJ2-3	CASKDLTSTDTQYF	TGTGCCAGCAAAGACTTGACTAGCACAGATACGCAGTATTTT
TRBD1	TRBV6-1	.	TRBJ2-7	CASRDRGTVYEQYF	TGTGCCAGCAGGGACAGGGGAACTGTTTACGAGCAGTACTTC
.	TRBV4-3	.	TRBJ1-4	CASSPGLRNEKLFF	TGCGCCAGCAGCCCGGGACTCAGGAATGAAAAACTGTTTTTT
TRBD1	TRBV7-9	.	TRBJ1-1	CASRSGTGVNTEAFF	TGTGCCAGCAGGTCCGGGACAGGTGTGAACACTGAAGCTTTCTTT
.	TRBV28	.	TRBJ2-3	CASSEPGGTDTQYF	TGTGCCAGCAGTGAACCCGGGGGCACAGATACGCAGTATTTT
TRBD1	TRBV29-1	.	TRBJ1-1	CSGGTGGTEAFF	TGCAGCGGGGGGACAGGGGGCACTGAAGCTTTCTTT
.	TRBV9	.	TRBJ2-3	CASSAGDITDTQYF	TGTGCCAGCAGCGCCGGGGACATCACAGATACGCAGTATTTT
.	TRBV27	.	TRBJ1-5	CASSLGRVDQPQHF	TGTGCCAGCAGTTTAGGGCGGGTTGATCAGCCCCAGCATTTT
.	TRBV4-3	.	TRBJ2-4	CASSPEEVGF	TGCGCCAGCAGCCCCGAGGAGGTCGGGTTC
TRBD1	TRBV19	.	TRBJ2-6	CASSTPGQGANGANVLTF	TGTGCCAGTAGTACCCCGGGACAGGGGGCGAATGGGGCCAACGTCCTGACTTTC
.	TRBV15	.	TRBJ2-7	CATSTNRVFEQYF	TGTGCCACCAGCACAAACAGGGTTTTCGAGCAGTACTTC
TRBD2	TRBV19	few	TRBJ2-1	CASSTRTSGDNEQFF	TGTGCCAGTAGTACGAGGACTAGCGGAGACAATGAGCAGTTCTTC
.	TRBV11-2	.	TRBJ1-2	CASSLAGGYGYTF	TGTGCCAGCAGCCTGGCGGGGGGATATGGCTACACCTTC
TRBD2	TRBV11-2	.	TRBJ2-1	CASSPAGGDNEQFF	TGTGCCAGCAGCCCAGCGGGGGGGGACAATGAGCAGTTCTTC
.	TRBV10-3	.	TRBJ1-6	CAISAAGHNSPLHF	TGTGCCATCAGCGCGGCAGGGCATAATTCACCCCTCCACTTT
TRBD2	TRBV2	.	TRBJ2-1	CASTRAGNEQFF	TGTGCCAGCACACGAGCGGGGAATGAGCAGTTCTTC
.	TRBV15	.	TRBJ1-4	CATSRANDRRMFF	TGTGCCACCAGCAGAGCCAACGACAGGCGAATGTTTTTT
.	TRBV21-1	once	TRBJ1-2	CASSGDRGNGYTF	TGTGCCAGCAGCGGGGACAGGGGGAATGGCTACACCTTC
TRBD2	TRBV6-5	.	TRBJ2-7	CASSSSGGLGHEQYF	TGTGCCAGCAGCTCAAGCGGGGGCCTGGGACACGAGCAGTACTTC
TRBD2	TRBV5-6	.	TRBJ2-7	CASSLEARGSYEQYF	TGTGCCAGCAGCTTGGAAGCGCGGGGGAGCTACGAGCAGTACTTC
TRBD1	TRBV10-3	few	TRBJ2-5	CAISDRGQETQYF	TGTGCCATCAGTGACAGGGGGCAAGAGACCCAGTACTTC